This T cell receptor (beta chain) was sequenced during a study of blood T cell repertoires in COVID-19. Study information: In each case, the material was cDNA or gDNA derived from T cells, B-cell-depleted T cells, or PBMCs.

The CDR3 sequence is 14 residues long. The germline V gene encodes CDR1 SGHAT and CDR2 FQNNGV. The ends lost 4 bases at V and 4 bases at J; junction bases unmatched: 4. The protocol was immunoSEQ multiplex PCR, while the TCRdb copy is restricted to in-frame clones and leaves out a portion. The sample shows 230,000 or so clones, about four fifths of them seen only once. The chain combines TRBV11-2 with TRBJ2-1; TRBD2 agrees at 7 bases. Sequencing was done on a sample of PBMCs or T cells enriched from blood (not recorded which). The origin of this receptor is a middle-aged man who had recovered from COVID-19. CDR3 sequence (DNA): TGTGCCAGCAGCTCCGAGCGGGGTTACAATGAGCAGTTCTTC. Amino acids: CASSSERGYNEQFF.